The entry that follows covers one T cell receptor beta chain sequence. No antigen is known for it. Primers: 60 Vbeta forward and 13 Jbeta reverse. The protocol was immunoSEQ multiplex PCR, while the TCRdb copy is restricted to in-frame clones and leaves out a portion. The sample has about 72,000 clones, and its top ten clones hold around 15%. Germline loops: CDR1 LNHDA, CDR2 SQIVND (reference sequence). The trim removed 6 bases at V and 3 bases at J, leaving 2 bases unmatched. This CDR3 has 14 residues. Donors were nominally healthy when sampled, though unrecorded immune exposures were likely. This entry is derived from a study of cytomegalovirus exposure and HLA in healthy donors. About the study: Earlier results showed 90 million to 130 million unique TCR beta sequences derived from approximately 180 million T cells. Regarding the study as a whole: An analysis was carried out later, and it reportedly showed fewer N-insertions in an Asian-associated ancestry cluster than the approximately 710-donor mean.

This receptor was obtained from a man between 50 and 59 years old in good health and CMV-seropositive. The J gene is TRBJ1-5, the V gene TRBV19; 10 nucleotides line up with TRBD1. The sequenced sample was PBMCs. This CDR3 is CASRGTGVNQPQHF. The DNA of the CDR3 is TGTGCCAGTAGAGGGACAGGGGTCAATCAGCCCCAGCATTTT.